A single sample is the source of the 4 T cell receptor beta chains below, sequenced in a study of T cell changes during pregnancy in multiple sclerosis. TCRdb's table, derived via immunoSEQ multiplex PCR, lists solely in-frame clones and lacks some. The repertoire has almost 35,000 clones, about nine tenths of them found once; the top ten carry roughly 10%. The sequences come from CD8+ T cells from peripheral blood mononuclear cells, collected before pregnancy. The receptors were sampled from a female donor with multiple sclerosis, enrolled in a pregnancy study.

V is TRBV27 and J is TRBJ1-2; TRBD1 matches 8 bases. This CDR3 comprises 15 residues. Per germline, CDR1 MNHEY and CDR2 SMNVEV (reference sequence). Trimming took 0 bases from V and 6 from J; bases not matched to a gene: 6. The CDR3 reads CASSLSRTGSNGYTF. As DNA, the CDR3 is TGTGCCAGCAGTTTATCTCGGACAGGGTCTAATGGCTACACCTTC.

The chain recombines TRBV4-1 with TRBJ2-3; 13 nucleotides align to TRBD2. CDR1 is MGHRA, CDR2 YSYEKL, per germline. The CDR3 loop spans 21 amino acids. With 3 bases clipped from V and 1 base from J, the junction kept 16 bases outside the gene matches. The CDR3 protein is CASSHPETRTSGSGRTDTQYF. CDR3 nucleotide sequence: TGCGCCAGCAGCCACCCCGAAACACGGACTAGCGGGAGCGGGCGCACAGATACGCAGTATTTT.

A few counts support this clone. The CDR3 DNA reads TGCGCCAGCAGCCAGGGGACAGGGACGTGGGAGCAGTACTTC. Translated: CASSQGTGTWEQYF. The chain has TRBV4-1 and TRBJ2-7; 9 nucleotides agree with TRBD1. The ends lost 3 bases at V and 7 bases at J; junction bases unmatched: 7. This CDR3 spans 14 amino acids. Germline CDR1 reads MGHRA; CDR2 reads YSYEKL.

The rearrangement uses TRBV7-6 and TRBJ2-1, with 11 bases lining up with TRBD2. The germline V gene has CDR1 SGHVS and CDR2 FNYEAQ. J gave up 8 bases and V 2 bases, and 8 bases lay outside the gene matches. CDR3 size: 16 residues. DNA of the CDR3: TGTGCCAGCAGCTTAACTAGCGGGAGATTGGACGATGAGCAGTTCTTC. This sequence encodes CASSLTSGRLDDEQFF.